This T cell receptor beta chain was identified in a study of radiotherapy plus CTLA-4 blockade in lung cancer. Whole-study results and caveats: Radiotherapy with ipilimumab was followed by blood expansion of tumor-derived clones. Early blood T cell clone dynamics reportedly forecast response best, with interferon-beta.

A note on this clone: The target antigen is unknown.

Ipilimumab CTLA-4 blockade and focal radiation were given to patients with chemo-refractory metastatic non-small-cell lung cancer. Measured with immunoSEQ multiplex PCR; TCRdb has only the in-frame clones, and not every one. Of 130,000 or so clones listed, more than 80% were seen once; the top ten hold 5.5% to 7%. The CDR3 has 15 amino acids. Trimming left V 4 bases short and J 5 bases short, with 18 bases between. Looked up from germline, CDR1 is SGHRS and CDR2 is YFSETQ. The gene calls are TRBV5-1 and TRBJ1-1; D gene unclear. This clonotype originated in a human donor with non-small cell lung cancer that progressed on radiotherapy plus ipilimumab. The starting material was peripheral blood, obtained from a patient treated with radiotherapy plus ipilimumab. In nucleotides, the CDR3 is TGCGCCAGCAGCCCCTCGGGTCGCTGGAAGACTGAAGCTTTCTTT. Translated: CASSPSGRWKTEAFF.